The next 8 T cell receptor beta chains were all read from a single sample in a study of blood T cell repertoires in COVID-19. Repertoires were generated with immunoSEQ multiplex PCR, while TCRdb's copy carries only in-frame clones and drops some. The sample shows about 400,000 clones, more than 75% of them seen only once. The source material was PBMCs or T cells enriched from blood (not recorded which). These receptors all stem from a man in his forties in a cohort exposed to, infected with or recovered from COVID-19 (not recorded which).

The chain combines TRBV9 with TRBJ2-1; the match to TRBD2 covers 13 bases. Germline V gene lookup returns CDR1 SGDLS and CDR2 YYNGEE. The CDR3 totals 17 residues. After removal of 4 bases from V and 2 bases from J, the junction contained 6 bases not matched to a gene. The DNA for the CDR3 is TGTGCCAGCAGCCTACAACTAGCGGGAGGGCCCTACAATGAGCAGTTCTTC. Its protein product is CASSLQLAGGPYNEQFF. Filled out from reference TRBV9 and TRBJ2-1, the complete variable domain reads DSGVTQTPKHLITATGQRVTLRCSPRSGDLSVYWYQQSLDQGLQFLIQYYNGEERAKGNILERFSAQQFPDLHSELNLSSLELGDSALYFCASSLQLAGGPYNEQFFGPGTRLTVL.

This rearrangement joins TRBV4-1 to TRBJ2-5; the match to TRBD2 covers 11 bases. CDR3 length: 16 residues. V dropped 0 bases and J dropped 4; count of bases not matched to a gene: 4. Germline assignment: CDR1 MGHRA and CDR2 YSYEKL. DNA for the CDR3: TGCGCCAGCAGCCAAGATAGCGGGAGGGCCATAGAGACCCAGTACTTC. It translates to CASSQDSGRAIETQYF.

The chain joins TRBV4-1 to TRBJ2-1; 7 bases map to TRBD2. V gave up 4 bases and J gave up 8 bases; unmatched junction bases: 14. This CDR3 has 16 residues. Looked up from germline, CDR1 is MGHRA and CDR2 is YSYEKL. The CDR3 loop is CASSRLSGHLGHEQFF. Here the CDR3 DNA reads TGCGCCAGCAGCCGCCTTAGCGGGCACCTCGGGCATGAGCAGTTCTTC.

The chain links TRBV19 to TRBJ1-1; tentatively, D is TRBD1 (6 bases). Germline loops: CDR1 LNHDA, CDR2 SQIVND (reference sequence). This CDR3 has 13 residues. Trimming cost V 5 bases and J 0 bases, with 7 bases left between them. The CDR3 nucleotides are TGTGCCAGTAGTGACAGGATGAACACTGAAGCTTTCTTT. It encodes CASSDRMNTEAFF.

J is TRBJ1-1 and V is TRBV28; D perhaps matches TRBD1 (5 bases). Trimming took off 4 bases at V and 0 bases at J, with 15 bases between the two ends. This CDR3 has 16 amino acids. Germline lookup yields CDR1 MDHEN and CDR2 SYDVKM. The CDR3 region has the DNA TGTGCCAGCAGTTCCCTAAGACAGTCCTTGAACACTGAAGCTTTCTTT. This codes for CASSSLRQSLNTEAFF.

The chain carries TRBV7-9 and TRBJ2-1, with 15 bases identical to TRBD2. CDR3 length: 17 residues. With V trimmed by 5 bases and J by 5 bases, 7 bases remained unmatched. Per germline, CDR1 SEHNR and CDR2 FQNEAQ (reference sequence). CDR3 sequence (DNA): TGTGCCAGCAGCCGCACCGGGACTAGCGGGAGGAACAATGAGCAGTTCTTC. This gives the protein CASSRTGTSGRNNEQFF.

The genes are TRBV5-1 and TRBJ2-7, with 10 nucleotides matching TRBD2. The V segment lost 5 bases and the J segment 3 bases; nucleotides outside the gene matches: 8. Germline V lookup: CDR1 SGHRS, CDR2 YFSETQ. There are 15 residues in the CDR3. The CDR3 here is CASSPSGRVVYEQYF. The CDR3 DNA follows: TGCGCCAGCAGTCCTAGCGGGAGAGTGGTCTACGAGCAGTACTTC.

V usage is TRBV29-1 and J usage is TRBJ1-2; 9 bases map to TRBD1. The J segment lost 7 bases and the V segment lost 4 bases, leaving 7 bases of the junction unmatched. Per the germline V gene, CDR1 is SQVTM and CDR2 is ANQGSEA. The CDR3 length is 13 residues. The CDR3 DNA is TGCAGCGTTGCCCCCGGGACAGGGACTGGCTACACCTTC. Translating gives CSVAPGTGTGYTF. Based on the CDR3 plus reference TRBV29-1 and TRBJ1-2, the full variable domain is SAVISQKPSRDICQRGTSLTIQCQVDSQVTMMFWYRQQPGQSLTLIATANQGSEATYESGFVIDKFPISRPNLTFSTLTVSNMSPEDSSIYLCSVAPGTGTGYTFGSGTRLTVV.